A single sample is the source of the 26 T cell receptor beta chains below, sequenced in a study of T cell clonality in common variable immunodeficiency (dated by TCRdb to 2013 to 2016). Study-level results and caveats: CVID TCRbeta sequences were reported to have fewer deletions and N-nucleotide insertions and to lack highly modified clones with 13 or more V deletions.

The antigens for these receptors are not known. The protocol used for the library was the immunoSEQ multiplex PCR assay. Sourced from immuneACCESS, this table was stored by TCRdb with only in-frame sequences that have V and J called. A share of the clones is absent; for the studies checked, an unresolved V gene accounts for under half, and the remainder has no known explanation. In this sample, about 28,000 clones appear, none counted once only. Jointly, the top ten make up under 4% of the sample. Specimen: peripheral blood mononuclear cells. Every receptor here comes from a human donor with common variable immunodeficiency.

This clone was detected ten times or more. The read ends 3 residues early relative to the CDR3; the germline J gene fills the gap. This chain links TRBV20-1 with TRBJ2-1; 14 bases match TRBD2. The germline V gene encodes CDR1 DFQATT and CDR2 SNEGSKA (reference sequence). CDR3 size: 18 residues. J was trimmed by 4 bases and V by 5 bases; bases with no gene match: 13. The DNA read from the CDR3 is TGCAGTGCTGCCGCCTCCGGGACTAGCGGGGGATCATACAATGAG. This codes for CSAAASGTSGGSYNE. The whole CDR3 protein reads CSAAASGTSGGSYNEQFF.

In regard to this clone: The CDR3 goes on 3 residues after the read ends, and that part is filled in from the germline J gene. This chain connects TRBV7-6 to TRBJ2-2; D remains ambiguous. With 3 bases removed from V and 2 bases from J, the gap between germline ends came to 7 bases. This CDR3 is 14 amino acids long. Germline CDR1 is SGHVS and CDR2 is FNYEAQ. The part of the CDR3 DNA that was read is TGTGCCAGCAGCTTCAGAATAAACACCGGGGAG. Its protein product is CASSFRINTGE. The full CDR3 sequence reads CASSFRINTGELFF.

This clone has a handful of counts. The observed sequence ends 3 residues before the CDR3 terminus, with the missing tail filled in from the germline J gene. The J gene is TRBJ2-2, the V gene TRBV7-3, with TRBD2 identical over 12 bases. The J segment lost 4 bases and the V segment lost 4 bases, leaving 10 bases of the junction unmatched. The CDR3 totals 18 residues. Per germline, CDR1 SGHTA and CDR2 FQGTGA. CDR3 sequence: CASSSSTSGGSGTGELFF. The DNA read from the CDR3 is TGTGCCAGCAGCTCTTCGACTAGCGGGGGCTCGGGCACCGGGGAG. Full variable domain (missing parts from reference TRBV7-3 and TRBJ2-2): GAGVSQTPSNKVTEKGKYVELRCDPISGHTALYWYRQSLGQGPEFLIYFQGTGAADDSGLPNDRFFAVRPEGSVSTLKIQRTERGDSAVYLCASSSSTSGGSGTGELFFGEGSRLTVL.

This clone was observed many times. From the germline J gene comes the end of the CDR3, since the read stops 3 residues before it. This chain uses TRBV19 with TRBJ2-1; a possible D gene is TRBD1 (5 bases). Germline V gene lookup returns CDR1 LNHDA and CDR2 SQIVND (reference sequence). V gave up 5 bases and J gave up 1 base, with 12 bases separating them. The CDR3 is made up of 15 amino acids. CDR3 sequence reads: CASSGVAGSYNEQFF. The sequenced part of the CDR3 DNA is TGTGCCAGTAGTGGCGTGGCAGGGTCCTACAATGAG.

In its sample, this clone was seen a few times. The CDR3 goes on 3 residues after the read ends, and that part is filled in from the germline J gene. This chain uses TRBV18 with TRBJ1-2; a possible D gene is TRBD1 (5 bases). CDR3 length: 13 residues. Deletions cut 3 bases from V and 5 bases from J, with 10 bases between. Germline assignment: CDR1 KGHSH and CDR2 LQKENI. CDR3 sequence: CASSPGGEYGYTF. The sequenced CDR3 bases are TGTGCCAGCTCACCGGGAGGGGAATATGGC.

About this clone itself: The read gets to within 3 residues of the CDR3 end, and the germline J gene fills in the rest. The chain combines TRBV7-6 with TRBJ1-4, with D hard to call. The CDR3 has 13 amino acids. Trimming left V 5 bases short and J 5 bases short, with 9 bases between. Germline V lookup: CDR1 SGHVS, CDR2 FNYEAQ. The CDR3 sequence: CASSPGPNEKLFF. The covered CDR3 bases are TGTGCCAGCAGCCCAGGTCCCAATGAAAAA.

This clone was recorded a few times. The CDR3 extends 3 residues past the end of the read, so its final part is completed from the germline J gene. This chain joins TRBV6-1 and TRBJ1-4; no reliable D call. The V gene lost 4 bases and the J gene lost 5 bases, with 8 bases spanning the gap. Looked up from germline, CDR1 is MNHNS and CDR2 is SASEGT. This CDR3 is 13 amino acids long. The covered CDR3 bases are TGTGCCAGCAGTGTAAGAAGGAATGAAAAA. Translated: CASSVRRNEK. The complete CDR3 sequence is CASSVRRNEKLFF.

Turning to this clone: From the germline J gene comes the end of the CDR3, since the read stops 3 residues before it. The chain employs TRBV7-2 and TRBJ1-3; D is unclear. V lost 3 bases, J lost 1 base, and 7 bases lay in between. CDR1 and CDR2 (germline): SGHTA, FQGNSA. The length of the CDR3 is 14 residues. The DNA read from the CDR3 is TGTGCCAGCAGCTTTCGGGTATCTGGAAACACC. Translating it yields CASSFRVSGNT. The CDR3 in its entirety is CASSFRVSGNTIYF.

This clone was picked up a small number of times. The CDR3 sequence is CSGQLGREHGYTF. The DNA read from the CDR3 is TGCAGCGGTCAGCTCGGCAGGGAGCATGGC. This rearrangement joins TRBV29-1 to TRBJ1-2; D perhaps matches TRBD1 (5 bases). The read gets to within 3 residues of the CDR3 end, and the germline J gene fills in the rest. In germline, CDR1 is SQVTM, CDR2 ANQGSEA. The CDR3 is 13 amino acids. V was trimmed by 7 bases and J by 6 bases, leaving 18 bases between them.

Ten or more counts support this clone. The CDR3 end falls 3 residues outside the read, so it is completed with the germline J gene. The V call is TRBV7-3, the J call TRBJ2-2; D might be TRBD2 (7 bases). Trimming shortened V by 5 bases and J by 0 bases, and 16 bases separated the two germline ends. The CDR3 consists of 17 residues. Germline V CDR1 and CDR2: SGHTA, FQGTGA. The CDR3 reads CASSPTKGGTNTGELFF. CDR3 DNA, as far as it was read: TGTGCCAGCAGCCCAACAAAGGGGGGGACGAACACCGGGGAG.

This clone has only a few counts. The junction does not match germline at one end; this may be a read error. Read sequence stops 3 residues before the CDR3 end, and the germline J gene provides the missing end. This rearrangement joins TRBV7-7 to TRBJ1-5; 7 bases agree with TRBD1. The CDR3 totals 17 residues. CDR1 and CDR2 from the germline V gene are SSHAT and FNYEAQ (reference sequence). CDR3 sequence: CASSLRGPGQMDQPQHF. CDR3 bases read: TGTGCTAGCAGCCTACGGGGACCGGGACAGATGGATCAGCCC.

This clone showed up many times. The read comes to an end 3 residues before the CDR3 does, leaving the germline J gene to fill in the end. This chain connects TRBV2 to TRBJ2-5; tentative D call: TRBD2 (6 bases). Deletions cut 6 bases from V and 2 bases from J, with 10 bases between. Germline V gives CDR1 SNHLY, CDR2 FYNNEI. The CDR3 is 13 amino acids. CDR3 amino acids: CASSSGTQETQYF. The covered CDR3 bases are TGTGCCAGCAGCTCCGGGACTCAAGAGACC.

A note on this clone: The read ends 3 residues before the CDR3 terminus; that terminus is restored from the germline J gene. The chain has TRBV19 and TRBJ1-6; D gene uncertain. With 3 bases removed from V and 7 bases from J, the gap between germline ends came to 13 bases. The CDR3 has 15 residues. From germline, CDR1 is LNHDA and CDR2 SQIVND (reference sequence). The part of the CDR3 DNA that was read is TGTGCCAGTAGTATGGGTGGTCAGGCCAATTCACCC. It specifies CASSMGGQANSP. The complete CDR3 sequence is CASSMGGQANSPLHF.

This clone was picked up many times. The read terminates 3 residues before the CDR3 end, so the remaining end is supplied by the germline J gene. The rearrangement uses TRBV29-1 and TRBJ1-5; 12 bases align to TRBD1. CDR3 size: 14 residues. Germline CDR1 is SQVTM and CDR2 is ANQGSEA. V trimming: 4 bases; J trimming: 4 bases; junction bases outside the gene matches: 2. The sequenced part of the CDR3 DNA is TGCAGCGTTGGGGACAGGGGGCCTAATCAGCCC. This translates into CSVGDRGPNQP. The entire CDR3 sequence reads CSVGDRGPNQPQHF.

Within the sample, this clone is medium-sized. The CDR3 end falls 3 residues outside the read, so it is completed with the germline J gene. The chain joins TRBV6-2 or TRBV6-3 to TRBJ2-1; 11 bases agree with TRBD2. The ends lost 5 bases at V and 6 bases at J; junction bases unmatched: 6. This CDR3 contains 15 residues. From germline, CDR1 is MNHEY and CDR2 SVGEGT. The sequenced CDR3 bases are TGTGCCAGCAGTCTTAGCGGGGGGGCCGTCAATGAG. Protein sequence: CASSLSGGAVNE. The whole CDR3 sequence reads CASSLSGGAVNEQFF.

This clone was recorded a few times. The DNA ends 3 residues before the CDR3 does, and the rest of the CDR3 is filled in from the germline J gene. The chain recombines TRBV18 with TRBJ2-1; TRBD2 matches 13 bases. The V gene's germline CDR1 is KGHSH and CDR2 LQKENI. This CDR3 spans 15 amino acids. The V gene end was trimmed by 7 bases and the J gene end by 4 bases; junction bases not matched to a gene: 4. Partial CDR3 DNA: TGTGCCAGCTGCCTGACTAGCGGGGGGTACAATGAG. It specifies CASCLTSGGYNE. The full CDR3 reads CASCLTSGGYNEQFF.

This clone was recorded many times. The read ends 3 residues shy of where the CDR3 ends; the end is completed using the germline J gene. This chain links TRBV30 with TRBJ2-7, with D maybe TRBD1 (6 bases). The CDR3 totals 11 residues. The germline V gene has CDR1 GTSNPN and CDR2 SVGIG (reference sequence). The V and J ends lost 3 bases and 4 bases respectively, with 7 bases between them. The part of the CDR3 DNA that was read is TGTGCCTGGAGGGACAGTTACGAG. It encodes CAWRDSYE. The complete CDR3 reads CAWRDSYEQYF.

This clone is labeled as medium-sized. Read data end 3 residues before the CDR3 end; the end is taken from the germline J gene. This sequence joins TRBV12-3 or TRBV12-4 and TRBJ2-1; tentative D call: TRBD1 (6 bases). The CDR3 is 14 residues long. V dropped 3 bases and J dropped 9 bases, with 15 bases sitting between them. CDR3 sequence reads: CASSLGAVIGEQFF. Partial CDR3 DNA: TGTGCCAGCAGTTTGGGGGCCGTTATAGGTGAG.

This clone was recorded many times. The CDR3 end falls 3 residues outside the read, so it is completed with the germline J gene. The rearrangement links TRBV19 to TRBJ1-1; D gene ambiguous. The CDR3 totals 14 residues. Germline lookup yields CDR1 LNHDA and CDR2 SQIVND (reference sequence). V lost 6 bases and J 4 bases, leaving 15 bases between the germline ends. The covered CDR3 bases are TGTGCCAGTAGGGCGCAGGTTACGAGCACTGAA. This sequence encodes CASRAQVTSTE. In full, the CDR3 reads CASRAQVTSTEAFF. Full variable domain (outside the CDR3, taken from reference TRBV19 and TRBJ1-1): DGGITQSPKYLFRKEGQNVTLSCEQNLNHDAMYWYRQDPGQGLRLIYYSQIVNDFQKGDIAEGYSVSREKKESFPLTVTSAQKNPTAFYLCASRAQVTSTEAFFGQGTRLTVV.

This clone was counted many times. The CDR3 extends 3 residues past the end of the read, so its final part is completed from the germline J gene. The chain uses TRBV19 and TRBJ1-5; D possibly corresponds to TRBD1 (5 bases). V was cut by 6 bases and J by 2 bases, with 14 bases left in between. The CDR3 has 15 amino acids. The germline V gene encodes CDR1 LNHDA and CDR2 SQIVND (reference sequence). The CDR3: CASSPGSGGNQPQHF. The part of the CDR3 DNA that was read is TGTGCCAGTAGCCCAGGGTCGGGGGGCAATCAGCCC.

A few counts support this clone. From the germline J gene comes the end of the CDR3, since the read stops 3 residues before it. V is TRBV2 and J is TRBJ2-5; D is perhaps TRBD2 (7 bases). V was clipped by 10 bases and J by 5 bases, with 17 bases between them. Germline V gives CDR1 SNHLY, CDR2 FYNNEI. The CDR3 length is 13 residues. Incomplete CDR3 DNA: TGTGCCACCCTAGGGGGGGGTAGGGAGACC. This codes for CATLGGGRET. The complete CDR3 sequence is CATLGGGRETQYF.

The sample holds a few counts of this clone. The read ends 3 residues early relative to the CDR3; the germline J gene fills the gap. The chain recombines TRBV30 with TRBJ2-3; TRBD2 matches 13 bases. J was trimmed by 2 bases and V by 4 bases; bases with no gene match: 6. The CDR3 is 16 amino acids. Germline V gene sequence: CDR1 GTSNPN, CDR2 SVGIG (reference sequence). Here the CDR3 reads CAWTLGLAGVTDTQYF. CDR3 DNA (partial): TGTGCCTGGACCTTAGGACTAGCGGGGGTCACAGATACG. The full variable domain, with the rest looked up from reference TRBV30 and TRBJ2-3, is SQTIHQWPATLVQPVGSPLSLECTVEGTSNPNLYWYRQAAGRGLQLLFYSVGIGQISSEVPQNLSASRPQDRQFILSSKKLLLSDSGFYLCAWTLGLAGVTDTQYFGPGTRLTVL.

Concerning this clone: With the read ending 3 residues before the CDR3 end, the germline J gene is used to fill in that end. This rearrangement joins TRBV20-1 to TRBJ2-7; D is possibly TRBD1 (5 bases). V was clipped by 3 bases and J by 2 bases, with 11 bases between them. Per the germline V gene, CDR1 is DFQATT and CDR2 is SNEGSKA (reference sequence). The CDR3 contains 13 residues. The CDR3 is CSARQGLTYEQYF. Partial CDR3 DNA: TGCAGTGCTAGGCAGGGCCTCACCTACGAG.

Concerning this clone itself: The read is 3 residues too short to cover the CDR3 end, so that end is filled in from the germline J gene. The chain is built from TRBV19 and TRBJ2-7; 7 bases agree with TRBD1. CDR1 and CDR2 (germline): LNHDA, SQIVND (reference sequence). The CDR3 totals 16 residues. V dropped 3 bases and J dropped 5; count of bases not matched to a gene: 13. CDR3 amino acids: CASSIGDRQGVHEQYF. The sequenced CDR3 bases are TGTGCCAGTAGTATTGGGGATCGACAGGGTGTCCACGAG.

As to this clone: Coverage ceases 3 residues before the CDR3 finishes, and the germline J gene fills in the end. This sequence joins TRBV7-9 and TRBJ1-1; D is unresolved. V gave up 5 bases and J gave up 4 bases, with 14 bases separating them. The V gene's germline CDR1 is SEHNR and CDR2 FQNEAQ (reference sequence). The CDR3 has 14 residues. Partial CDR3 DNA: TGTGCCAGCAGCGCTGGCAGTCCCTTCACTGAA. It translates to CASSAGSPFTE. The full CDR3 is CASSAGSPFTEAFF.

CDR3 amino acids: CASSLVGRDTEQYF. Partial CDR3 DNA: TGTGCCAGCAGCTTAGTGGGCCGCGACACCGAG. The V gene is TRBV11-2, the J gene TRBJ2-7; no clear D gene. The read is 3 residues too short to cover the CDR3 end, so that end is filled in from the germline J gene. Per the germline V gene, CDR1 is SGHAT and CDR2 is FQNNGV. Trimming cost V 1 base and J 6 bases, with 13 bases left between them. There are 14 residues in the CDR3.